These 10 T cell receptor beta chains were sequenced from one sample in a study of shared clonotypes between healthy human individuals. The assay was immunoSEQ multiplex PCR, and TCRdb's table has in-frame clones only and misses some. Of 2,500,000 or so clones listed, more than 90% are singletons. The sample taken for sequencing was naive CD4+ T cells sorted from blood. Subset denoted: CD45RA+ positively selected. The receptors here all came from a man younger than 30 in good health.

The chain uses TRBV19 and TRBJ2-7; D gene ambiguous. Germline CDR1 and CDR2: LNHDA and SQIVND (reference sequence). Trimming took 0 bases from V and 2 from J, leaving 8 bases between them. This CDR3 has 14 residues. CDR3 sequence (DNA): TGTGCCAGTAGTATAGAAGGGCTCCCCTACGAGCAGTACTTC. As protein: CASSIEGLPYEQYF.

The rearrangement joins TRBV5-1 to TRBJ2-3; 11 bases align to TRBD2. V lost 1 base and J lost 15; bases outside the gene matches: 13. Germline V gene data show CDR1 as SGHRS and CDR2 as YFSETQ. CDR3 length: 15 residues. The DNA for the CDR3 is TGCGCCAGCAGCTTGCCTAGCGGGGGGCCCACCGCTAGATATTTT. This codes for CASSLPSGGPTARYF.

The chain combines TRBV5-6 with TRBJ2-5; 7 bases fit TRBD2. This CDR3 contains 16 residues. The germline V gene encodes CDR1 SGHDT and CDR2 YYEEEE. Trimming cost V 1 base and J 5 bases; bases outside gene matches: 11. The CDR3 reads CASSLRQSTSMETQYF. In DNA, the CDR3 is TGTGCCAGCAGCTTGAGGCAGTCGACTAGCATGGAGACCCAGTACTTC.

This rearrangement joins TRBV6-1 to TRBJ1-5; D perhaps matches TRBD1 (5 bases). CDR3 length equals 13 residues. The V and J ends lost 4 bases and 4 bases respectively, with 8 bases between them. CDR1 and CDR2 from the germline V gene are MNHNS and SASEGT. The CDR3 bases are TGTGCCAGCAGTGTTTCAGGGAATCAGCCCCAGCATTTT. Translating it yields CASSVSGNQPQHF.

In the case of this clone: The same CDR3 is also encoded by other DNA sequences in this sample. The J gene is TRBJ1-2, the V gene TRBV28, with a tentative D call TRBD1 (6 bases). V lost 4 bases and J lost 4, with 10 bases in between. The CDR3 loop spans 13 amino acids. Looked up from germline, CDR1 is MDHEN and CDR2 is SYDVKM. CDR3 loop: CASSSGGRYGYTF. The CDR3, as DNA: TGTGCCAGCAGTTCCGGGGGGCGCTATGGCTACACCTTC.

The chain joins TRBV2 to TRBJ2-7; D might be TRBD1 (6 bases). Trimming removed 6 bases from V and 3 bases from J, with 15 bases in between. CDR1 is SNHLY and CDR2 is FYNNEI in the germline V gene. The CDR3 consists of 14 residues. The CDR3 reads CASRLEAGDYEQYF. As DNA, the CDR3 is TGTGCCAGCAGATTAGAGGCAGGGGACTACGAGCAGTACTTC.

This chain joins TRBV10-3 and TRBJ2-2, with D possibly being TRBD1 or TRBD2 (5 bases each). The germline gives CDR1 ENHRY, CDR2 SYGVKD. The ends were cut back, 9 bases at V and 3 bases at J, with 17 bases in the middle. The CDR3 runs to 15 residues. CDR3 nucleotide sequence: TGTGCCATTTACTCAGGGAAGAGGGACACCGGGGAGCTGTTTTTT. This codes for CAIYSGKRDTGELFF.

This chain joins TRBV6-6 and TRBJ2-5, with TRBD2 matching over 14 bases. The J call is uncertain, as TRBJ2-7 better fits the DNA end. The CDR3 extends over 15 amino acids. Germline V CDR1 and CDR2: MNHNY, SVGAGI (reference sequence). DNA for the CDR3: TGTGCCAGCAGTAAAGGACTAGCGGGGGGCTACGAGCAGTACTTC. Amino acid sequence: CASSKGLAGGYEQYF.

This rearrangement joins TRBV5-1 to TRBJ2-3, with unresolved D. Per the germline V gene, CDR1 is SGHRS and CDR2 is YFSETQ. CDR3 size: 15 residues. The V and J ends lost 0 bases and 2 bases respectively, with 10 bases between them. CDR3 DNA sequence: TGCGCCAGCAGCTTGGTAGGGATTAACACAGATACGCAGTATTTT. Translated, it gives CASSLVGINTDTQYF.

The genes are TRBV6-7 and TRBJ1-4; D is unresolved. TRBV6-7 qualifies as an ORF whose function is uncertain. The V gene lost 2 bases and the J gene lost 0 bases, with 16 bases spanning the gap. The length of the CDR3 is 18 residues. This CDR3 reads CASSYGYPRTATNEKLFF. The CDR3 nucleotides are TGTGCCAGCAGTTACGGTTACCCTCGGACTGCAACTAATGAAAAACTGTTTTTT.